Here is one T cell receptor (beta chain) with its context. Libraries were prepared by immunoSEQ multiplex PCR; TCRdb keeps only in-frame clonotypes and omits some of them. The sample carries 55,000 to 70,000 clones, roughly 85% recorded once. The data are from a study of blood T cell repertoires in COVID-19. Germline V gives CDR1 SEHNR, CDR2 FQNEAQ (reference sequence). The CDR3 totals 15 residues. V dropped 6 bases and J dropped 8; count of bases not matched to a gene: 14. The V gene is TRBV7-9, the J gene TRBJ1-1; 8 bases fit TRBD1. This TCR derives from a woman aged 80 or over with acute or convalescent COVID-19. The material sequenced was peripheral blood. DNA for the CDR3: TGTGCCAGCAGACTTACTACAGGGGGGGTGTCCGAAGCTTTCTTT. As protein: CASRLTTGGVSEAFF.